Listed below are T cell receptor beta chains from one sample, sequenced in a study of human T cells and chemical hapten exposure. Using its own MiXCR run on the RACE reads, TCRdb lists one record per CDR3 protein. This table holds around 75,000 distinct CDR3 sequences, approximately 10% found once. Source: whole blood, taken in connection with sensitization to the hapten diphenylcyclopropenone (DPC). The receptors derive from a woman aged 45-60 years with alopecia areata. Some clones in this sample may be carry-over from other donors' samples. Each CDR3 is given with its conserved first and last residue. D genes are given only for firm matches. Only some rows state a clone size, as once, few, many or a class for expanded clones.

clone_size	v_call	cdr3_length	j_call	d_call	cdr3_nt	cdr3_aa
few	TRBV12-3/TRBV12-4	11	TRBJ2-1	NA	TGTGCCAGCAGTTTACTCGGTGAGCAGTTCTTC	CASSLLGEQFF
few	TRBV12-5	17	TRBJ2-1	NA	TGTGCTAGTGGTTTGTGGGCATCCTCGAGCTCCTACAATGAGCAGTTCTTC	CASGLWASSSSYNEQFF
NA	TRBV7-2	15	TRBJ2-1	TRBD1	TGTGCCAGCAGCTTGAACAGGGGGCCCCACAATGAGCAGTTCTTC	CASSLNRGPHNEQFF
many	TRBV7-2	14	TRBJ2-1	TRBD1	TGTGCCAGCGGAAAGGGGGCCTCCTACAATGAGCAGTTCTTC	CASGKGASYNEQFF
few	TRBV6-4	13	TRBJ2-2	NA	TGTGCCAGCAGTGACCAGGACACCGGGGAGCTGTTTTTT	CASSDQDTGELFF
few	TRBV11-3	15	TRBJ2-1	TRBD2	TGTGCCAGCAGCGCTCCACTAGCGGGAGGTAATGAGCAGTTCTTC	CASSAPLAGGNEQFF
many	TRBV13	13	TRBJ1-4	TRBD1	TGTGCCAGCAGCCGGGACAGGGGAGAAAAACTGTTTTTT	CASSRDRGEKLFF
many	TRBV7-9	15	TRBJ2-1	TRBD2	TGTGCCAGCAGCTTATGGGGCGGGAGTAAAAATGAGCAGTTCTTC	CASSLWGGSKNEQFF
NA	TRBV5-1	17	TRBJ2-7	NA	TGCGTCAGCAGCTTGGGGCCGAAGGGACTGGCTCCCTACGAGCAGTACTTC	CVSSLGPKGLAPYEQYF
many	TRBV24-1	16	TRBJ2-1	TRBD2	TGTGCCACCAGTGAAGCGAGCGGGAGGGCCCTCAATGAGCAGTTCTTC	CATSEASGRALNEQFF
many	TRBV10-1	14	TRBJ2-1	TRBD2	TGCGCCAGCAGTGAGAGCGGGAGGCCGAATGAGCAGTTCTTC	CASSESGRPNEQFF
few	TRBV11-2	13	TRBJ1-1	NA	TGTGCCAGCAGCGCCGGAGTGACCACTGAAGCTTTCTTT	CASSAGVTTEAFF
NA	TRBV6-1	15	TRBJ1-4	NA	TGTGCCAGCACTCTTTCGATGGGGATTAATGAAAAACTGTTTTTT	CASTLSMGINEKLFF
many	TRBV9	14	TRBJ2-2	NA	TGTGCCAGCAGCGTAGGAAGGGTGCCCGGGGAGCTGTTTTTT	CASSVGRVPGELFF
many	TRBV7-8	15	TRBJ2-5	TRBD2	TGTGCCAGCAGTCGGACTAGCGTATCCCAAGAGACCCAGTACTTC	CASSRTSVSQETQYF
NA	TRBV20-1	15	TRBJ2-7	TRBD2	TGCAGTGCTACCTACCCTAGCGGGAGTTACTACGAGCAGTACTTC	CSATYPSGSYYEQYF
NA	TRBV29-1	12	TRBJ1-1	NA	TGCAGCGTTGGTCCGGGGAACACTGAAGCTTTCTTT	CSVGPGNTEAFF
NA	TRBV5-5	17	TRBJ1-1	NA	TGTGCCAGCAGCTCAAACTATTACAGAGTTAGCAACACTGAAGCTTTCTTT	CASSSNYYRVSNTEAFF
many	TRBV7-3	14	TRBJ2-1	NA	TGTGCCAGCAGCTTAAATGGGAACTACAATGAGCAGTTCTTC	CASSLNGNYNEQFF
NA	TRBV20-1	11	TRBJ2-3	NA	TGCAGTGCTCCATTCACAGATACGCAGTATTTT	CSAPFTDTQYF
few	TRBV2	15	TRBJ1-2	TRBD1	TGTGCCAGCAGAGGCCCGACAGGGAAAGTATGGGGCTACACCTTC	CASRGPTGKVWGYTF
many	TRBV27	17	TRBJ1-5	TRBD1	TGTGCCAGCAGTCTCAACCGGGACAGGTCAAGCAATCAGCCCCAGCATTTT	CASSLNRDRSSNQPQHF
few	TRBV7-9	12	TRBJ2-7	NA	TGTGCCACCACGGACACCTCCTACGAGCAGTACTTC	CATTDTSYEQYF
many	TRBV5-1	15	TRBJ2-7	TRBD2	TGCGCCAGCAGCTTGGAAGCGGGACTAGCCTACGAGCAGTACTTC	CASSLEAGLAYEQYF
few	TRBV20-1	18	TRBJ2-1	NA	TGCAGTGCCCCTAAGATATCGCCCGGGATTTTAACCTACAATGAGCAGTTCTTC	CSAPKISPGILTYNEQFF
many	TRBV2	12	TRBJ1-1	TRBD1	TGTGCCAGCATTCAGGGGGCCACTGAAGCTTTCTTT	CASIQGATEAFF
NA	TRBV10-3	13	TRBJ2-7	TRBD2	TGTGCCACCCAGCCAGCGGGAGCCTACGAGCAGTACTTC	CATQPAGAYEQYF
NA	TRBV7-9	15	TRBJ2-3	NA	TGTGCCAGCAGCGGGGGGCAGACTCCCACAGATACGCAGTATTTT	CASSGGQTPTDTQYF
few	TRBV30	15	TRBJ2-3	TRBD2	TGTGCCTGGAGTGGGACTAGCGGGAGCACAGATACGCAGTATTTT	CAWSGTSGSTDTQYF
many	TRBV7-2	14	TRBJ2-3	TRBD2	TGTGCCAGCCGGGGGGGAGGGAGCACAGATACGCAGTATTTT	CASRGGGSTDTQYF
few	TRBV7-9	16	TRBJ1-4	NA	TGTGCCAGCAGCTCCGATGTACGGGGGAGGAATGAAAAACTGTTTTTT	CASSSDVRGRNEKLFF
many	TRBV12-3/TRBV12-4	15	TRBJ1-1	NA	TGTGCCAGCAGTTTCTCAGGGAAGTCGTACACTGAAGCTTTCTTT	CASSFSGKSYTEAFF
few	TRBV9	15	TRBJ1-1	TRBD1	TGTGCCAGCAGCCCCCGACAGGGATCGAACACTGAAGCTTTCTTT	CASSPRQGSNTEAFF
many	TRBV10-2	20	TRBJ2-2	TRBD2	TGCGCCAGCAGTGAGCTGGACTGGACAGCTAGCGGGATACTAACCGGGGAGCTGTTTTTT	CASSELDWTASGILTGELFF
NA	TRBV7-9	13	TRBJ1-1	NA	TGTGCCAGCAGCTTACGGGGGAGCACTGAAGCTTTCTTT	CASSLRGSTEAFF
NA	TRBV2	14	TRBJ2-3	NA	TGTGCCAGCAAGGAGGGCTATACAACAGATACGCAGTATTTT	CASKEGYTTDTQYF
NA	TRBV6-2/TRBV6-3	15	TRBJ1-1	TRBD1	TGTGCCAGCAGTTACGAGACAGGGGTCCCCACTGAAGCTTTCTTT	CASSYETGVPTEAFF
many	TRBV5-6	13	TRBJ2-5	NA	TGTGCCAGCAGCCGCGCGCCCCAGGATACCCAGTACTTC	CASSRAPQDTQYF
NA	TRBV12-5	15	TRBJ2-7	NA	TGTGCTAGTGGTTTGGTATTCGGGGGGCCCCTCGAGCAGTACTTC	CASGLVFGGPLEQYF
many	TRBV3-1	13	TRBJ2-1	NA	TGTGCCAGCAGCCAGGGACCGCACAATGAGCAGTTCTTC	CASSQGPHNEQFF
many	TRBV11-2	14	TRBJ1-4	NA	TGTGCCAGCAGCCGGACCTTAAACGGGGAAAAACTGTTTTTT	CASSRTLNGEKLFF
few	TRBV2	15	TRBJ2-1	TRBD2	TGTGCCAGCAGACGGACTAGCGGGAGTAGTAATGAGCAGTTCTTC	CASRRTSGSSNEQFF
many	TRBV6-5	12	TRBJ1-6	NA	TGTGCCAGCAGTTACAAGAATTCACCCCTCCACTTT	CASSYKNSPLHF
few	TRBV3-1	14	TRBJ2-2	NA	TGTGCCAGCAGCCAAGGGTCAGTCACCGGGGAGCTGTTTTTT	CASSQGSVTGELFF
many	TRBV11-3	15	TRBJ2-3	TRBD2	TGTGCCAGCAGCTTAGTAGCGGGAGGAGGAGATACGCAGTATTTT	CASSLVAGGGDTQYF
many	TRBV12-3/TRBV12-4	13	TRBJ2-7	NA	TGTGCCAGCAGTTTAGCACAGACCTACGAGCAGTACTTC	CASSLAQTYEQYF
few	TRBV21-1	17	TRBJ2-1	NA	TGTGCCAGCAATTCTAGCGGGAGAAGGGCGTCCTACAATGAGCAGTTCTTC	CASNSSGRRASYNEQFF
few	TRBV6-1	14	TRBJ2-1	TRBD2	TGTGCCAGCAGTGAAGAAGGGACTAGCAATGAGCAGTTCTTC	CASSEEGTSNEQFF
NA	TRBV4-1	15	TRBJ2-7	TRBD1	TGCGCCAGCAGCCAAGATCTGACAGGGATCAGCCGGGAGTACTTC	CASSQDLTGISREYF
few	TRBV29-1	14	TRBJ1-2	NA	TGCAGCGTTGAAGGCACAGTACCGAACTATGGCTACACCTTC	CSVEGTVPNYGYTF
NA	TRBV6-5	12	TRBJ2-7	TRBD2	TGTGCCAGCAGGGGGACTAGTGGCGAGCAGTACTTC	CASRGTSGEQYF
few	TRBV12-3/TRBV12-4	16	TRBJ2-3	NA	TGTGCCAGCACAGATATAGGGCTCCCCCTCGGGTATACGCAGTATTTT	CASTDIGLPLGYTQYF
many	TRBV9	13	TRBJ1-1	NA	TGTGCCAGCAGCGTAGGTATGGGGACTGAAGCTTTCTTT	CASSVGMGTEAFF
many	TRBV20-1	13	TRBJ2-5	NA	TGCAGTGCTAGTTTCAAGTACCAAGAGACCCAGTACTTC	CSASFKYQETQYF
many	TRBV6-5	13	TRBJ1-1	NA	TGTGCCAGCAGTTACTCCGGGACACCTGAAGCTTTCTTT	CASSYSGTPEAFF
NA	TRBV20-1	16	TRBJ2-1	TRBD2	TGCAGTGCGCCCGAGACTAGCGGGAGAGGATCCAATGAGCAGTTCTTC	CSAPETSGRGSNEQFF
many	TRBV5-1	17	TRBJ1-1	NA	TGCGCCAGCAGCTTAGGGGCCGCCCAAGCCATGAACACTGAAGCTTTCTTT	CASSLGAAQAMNTEAFF
many	TRBV6-5	14	TRBJ2-1	TRBD1	TGTGCCAGCAGACCCGGGACAGGGGGCAATGAGCAGTTCTTC	CASRPGTGGNEQFF
few	TRBV7-6	17	TRBJ2-5	TRBD2	TGTGCCAGCAGCTCGGGACTAGCGGGAGGATTGGGGGAGACCCAGTACTTC	CASSSGLAGGLGETQYF
few	TRBV20-1	15	TRBJ2-3	TRBD2	TGCAGTGCTAGAGGACTAGCGGGAAGCACAGATACGCAGTATTTT	CSARGLAGSTDTQYF